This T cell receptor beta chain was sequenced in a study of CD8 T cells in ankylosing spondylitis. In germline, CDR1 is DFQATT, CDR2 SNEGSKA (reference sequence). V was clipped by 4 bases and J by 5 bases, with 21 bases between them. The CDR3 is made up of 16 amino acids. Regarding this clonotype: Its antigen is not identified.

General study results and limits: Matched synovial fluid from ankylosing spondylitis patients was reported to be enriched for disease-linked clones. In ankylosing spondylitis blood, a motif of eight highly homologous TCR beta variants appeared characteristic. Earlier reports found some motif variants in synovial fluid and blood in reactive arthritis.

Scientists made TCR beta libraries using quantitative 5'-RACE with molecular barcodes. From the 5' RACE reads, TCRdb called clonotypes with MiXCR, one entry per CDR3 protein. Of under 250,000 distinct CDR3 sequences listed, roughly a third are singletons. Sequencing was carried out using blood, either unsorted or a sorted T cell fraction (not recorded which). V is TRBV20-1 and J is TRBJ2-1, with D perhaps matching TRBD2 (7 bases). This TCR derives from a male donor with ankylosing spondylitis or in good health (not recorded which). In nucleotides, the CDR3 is TGCAGTGCTACTTCCCGTGGGGGGGGGCCGAACAATGAGCAGTTCTTC. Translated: CSATSRGGGPNNEQFF.